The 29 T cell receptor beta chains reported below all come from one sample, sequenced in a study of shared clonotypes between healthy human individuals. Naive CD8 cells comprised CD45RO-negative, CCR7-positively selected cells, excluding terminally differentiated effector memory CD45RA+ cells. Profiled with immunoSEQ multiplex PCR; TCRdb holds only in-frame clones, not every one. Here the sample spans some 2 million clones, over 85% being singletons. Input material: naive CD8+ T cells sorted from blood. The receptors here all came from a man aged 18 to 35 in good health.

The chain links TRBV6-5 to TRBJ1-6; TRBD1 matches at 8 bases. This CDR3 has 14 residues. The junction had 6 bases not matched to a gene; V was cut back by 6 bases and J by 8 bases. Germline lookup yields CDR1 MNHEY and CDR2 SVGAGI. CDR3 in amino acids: CASSPGQGHSPLHF. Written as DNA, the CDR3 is TGTGCCAGCAGCCCAGGACAGGGCCATTCACCCCTCCACTTT.

The chain's CDR3 is CASSFPDRGLSDEQFF. CDR3 DNA: TGTGCCAGCAGCTTCCCGGACAGGGGGTTATCGGATGAGCAGTTCTTC. This sequence joins TRBV9 and TRBJ2-1; the match to TRBD1 covers 10 bases. The CDR3 is made up of 16 amino acids. The germline V gene encodes CDR1 SGDLS and CDR2 YYNGEE. Trimming at V came to 4 bases and at J to 8 bases, leaving 12 bases not matched to a gene. The complete variable domain, with remaining parts taken from reference TRBV9 and TRBJ2-1, reads DSGVTQTPKHLITATGQRVTLRCSPRSGDLSVYWYQQSLDQGLQFLIQYYNGEERAKGNILERFSAQQFPDLHSELNLSSLELGDSALYFCASSFPDRGLSDEQFFGPGTRLTVL.

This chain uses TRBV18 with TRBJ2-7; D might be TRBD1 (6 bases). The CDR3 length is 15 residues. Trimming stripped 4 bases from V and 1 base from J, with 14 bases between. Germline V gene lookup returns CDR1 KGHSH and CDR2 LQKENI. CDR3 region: CASSLLDGQSYEQYF. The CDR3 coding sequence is TGTGCCAGCTCACTGCTAGATGGACAGTCCTACGAGCAGTACTTC. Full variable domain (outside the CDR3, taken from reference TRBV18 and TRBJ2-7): NAGVMQNPRHLVRRRGQEARLRCSPMKGHSHVYWYRQLPEEGLKFMVYLQKENIIDESGMPKERFSAEFPKEGPSILRIQQVVRGDSAAYFCASSLLDGQSYEQYFGPGTRLTVT.

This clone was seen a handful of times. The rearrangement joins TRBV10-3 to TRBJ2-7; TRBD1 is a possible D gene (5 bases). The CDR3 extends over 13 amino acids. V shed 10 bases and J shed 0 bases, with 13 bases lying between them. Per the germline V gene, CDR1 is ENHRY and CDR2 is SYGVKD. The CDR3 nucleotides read TGTGCCACCCGACAGTCTAGCTCCTACGAGCAGTACTTC. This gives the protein CATRQSSSYEQYF.

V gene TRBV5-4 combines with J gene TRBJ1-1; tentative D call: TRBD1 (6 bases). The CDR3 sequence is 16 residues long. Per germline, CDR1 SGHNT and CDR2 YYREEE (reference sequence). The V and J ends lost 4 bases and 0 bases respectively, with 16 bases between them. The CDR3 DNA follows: TGTGCCAGCAGCCGTCGGGGGGCCGGACTGAACACTGAAGCTTTCTTT. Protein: CASSRRGAGLNTEAFF.

The CDR3 nucleotides are TGTGCCAGCAGTGACCCGGGACAGAGTATTCAGTACTTC. It is translated as CASSDPGQSIQYF. The rearrangement links TRBV6-5 to TRBJ2-4; 7 positions match TRBD1. V lost 5 bases and J lost 10; bases outside the gene matches: 8. Germline V gene data show CDR1 as MNHEY and CDR2 as SVGAGI. The CDR3 contains 13 residues.

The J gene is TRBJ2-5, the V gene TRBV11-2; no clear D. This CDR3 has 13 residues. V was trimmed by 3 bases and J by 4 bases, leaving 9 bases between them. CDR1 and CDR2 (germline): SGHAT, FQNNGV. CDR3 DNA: TGTGCCAGCAGCTTCATGGGTGGAGAGACCCAGTACTTC. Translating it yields CASSFMGGETQYF.

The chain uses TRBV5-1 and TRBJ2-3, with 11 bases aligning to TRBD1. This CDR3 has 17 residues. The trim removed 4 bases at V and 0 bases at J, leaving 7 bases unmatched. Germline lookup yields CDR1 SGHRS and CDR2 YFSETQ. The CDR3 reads CASSQIGQGASTDTQYF. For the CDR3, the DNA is TGCGCCAGCAGCCAAATAGGACAGGGGGCGAGCACAGATACGCAGTATTTT.

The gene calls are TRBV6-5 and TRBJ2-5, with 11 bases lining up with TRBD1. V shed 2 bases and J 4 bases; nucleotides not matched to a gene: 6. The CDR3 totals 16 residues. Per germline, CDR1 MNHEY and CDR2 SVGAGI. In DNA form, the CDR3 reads TGTGCCAGCAGTTACGTGGGACAGGGGGACGGAGAGACCCAGTACTTC. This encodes CASSYVGQGDGETQYF.

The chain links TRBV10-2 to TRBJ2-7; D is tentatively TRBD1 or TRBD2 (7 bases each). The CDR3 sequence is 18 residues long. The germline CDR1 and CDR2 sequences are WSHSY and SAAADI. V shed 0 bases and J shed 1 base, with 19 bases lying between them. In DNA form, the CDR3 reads TGCGCCAGCAGTGAGTCGAGCGGGAAGGGGGCATTTTCCTACGAGCAGTACTTC. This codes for CASSESSGKGAFSYEQYF.

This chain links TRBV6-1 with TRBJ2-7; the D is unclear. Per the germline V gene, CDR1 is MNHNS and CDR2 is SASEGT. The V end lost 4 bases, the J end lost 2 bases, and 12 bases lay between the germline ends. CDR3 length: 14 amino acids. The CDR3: CASSVAPSAYEQYF. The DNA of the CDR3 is TGTGCCAGCAGTGTTGCCCCCTCCGCCTACGAGCAGTACTTC.

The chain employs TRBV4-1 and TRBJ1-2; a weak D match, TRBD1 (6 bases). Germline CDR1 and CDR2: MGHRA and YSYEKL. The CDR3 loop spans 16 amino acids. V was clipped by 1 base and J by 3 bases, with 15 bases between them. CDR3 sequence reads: CASSQASGGRDYGYTF. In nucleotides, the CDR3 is TGCGCCAGCAGCCAAGCCAGCGGGGGGCGCGACTATGGCTACACCTTC.

The DNA for the CDR3 is TGTGCCTGGAGTGTACTAGCGGGAGATCTTTGGGAAGAGACCCAGTACTTC. This translates into CAWSVLAGDLWEETQYF. The chain joins TRBV30 to TRBJ2-5; TRBD2 matches 11 bases. CDR1 GTSNPN and CDR2 SVGIG come from the germline V gene (reference sequence). CDR3 size: 17 residues. V lost 0 bases and J lost 3; bases outside the gene matches: 9.

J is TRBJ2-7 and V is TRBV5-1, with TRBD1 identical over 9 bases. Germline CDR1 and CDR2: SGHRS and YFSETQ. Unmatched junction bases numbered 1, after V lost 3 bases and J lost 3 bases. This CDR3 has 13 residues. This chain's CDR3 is CASSWDRVYEQYF. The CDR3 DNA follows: TGCGCCAGCAGCTGGGACAGGGTCTACGAGCAGTACTTC.

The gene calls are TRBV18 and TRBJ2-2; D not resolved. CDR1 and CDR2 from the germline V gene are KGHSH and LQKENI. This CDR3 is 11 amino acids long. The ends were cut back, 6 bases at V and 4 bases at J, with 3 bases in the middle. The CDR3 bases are TGTGCCAGCTCTTCCACCGGGGAGCTGTTTTTT. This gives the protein CASSSTGELFF.

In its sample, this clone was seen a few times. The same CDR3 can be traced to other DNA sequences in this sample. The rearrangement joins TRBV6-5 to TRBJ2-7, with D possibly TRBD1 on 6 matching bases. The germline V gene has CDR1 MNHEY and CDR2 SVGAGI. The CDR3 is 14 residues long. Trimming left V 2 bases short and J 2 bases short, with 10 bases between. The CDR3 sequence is CASSYGQGTYEQYF. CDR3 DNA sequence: TGTGCCAGCAGTTACGGCCAGGGGACCTACGAGCAGTACTTC.

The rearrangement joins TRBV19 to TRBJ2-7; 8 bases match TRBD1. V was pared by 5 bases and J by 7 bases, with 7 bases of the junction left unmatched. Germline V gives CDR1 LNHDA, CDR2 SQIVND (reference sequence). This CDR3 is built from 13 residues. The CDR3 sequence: CASSEWTGREQYF. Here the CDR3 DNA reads TGTGCCAGTAGTGAATGGACAGGGCGAGAGCAGTACTTC.

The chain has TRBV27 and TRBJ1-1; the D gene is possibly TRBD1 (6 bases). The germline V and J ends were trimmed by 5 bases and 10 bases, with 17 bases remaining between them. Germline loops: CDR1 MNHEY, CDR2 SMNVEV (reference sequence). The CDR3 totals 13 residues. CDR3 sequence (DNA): TGTGCCAGCAGTGCTCGACTGGGGGCTCTAGCTTTCTTT. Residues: CASSARLGALAFF.

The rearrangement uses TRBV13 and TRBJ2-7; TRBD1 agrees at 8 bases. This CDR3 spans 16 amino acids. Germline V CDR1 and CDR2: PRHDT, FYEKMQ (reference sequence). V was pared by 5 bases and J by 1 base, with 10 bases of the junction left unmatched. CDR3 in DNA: TGTGCCAGCAGCATCCTACAGGGGGTAGAGTCCTACGAGCAGTACTTC. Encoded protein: CASSILQGVESYEQYF.

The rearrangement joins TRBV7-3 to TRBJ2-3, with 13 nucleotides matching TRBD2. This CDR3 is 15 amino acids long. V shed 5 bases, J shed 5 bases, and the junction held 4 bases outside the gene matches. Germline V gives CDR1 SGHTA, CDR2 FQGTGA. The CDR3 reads CASSPLAGGRDTQYF. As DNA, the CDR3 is TGTGCCAGCAGCCCACTAGCGGGGGGGCGAGATACGCAGTATTTT.

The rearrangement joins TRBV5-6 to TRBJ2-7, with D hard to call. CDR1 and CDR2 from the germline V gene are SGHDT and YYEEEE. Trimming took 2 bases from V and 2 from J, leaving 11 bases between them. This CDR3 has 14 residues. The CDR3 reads CASSFGSYPYEQYF. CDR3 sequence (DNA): TGTGCCAGCAGCTTTGGCAGTTACCCCTACGAGCAGTACTTC.

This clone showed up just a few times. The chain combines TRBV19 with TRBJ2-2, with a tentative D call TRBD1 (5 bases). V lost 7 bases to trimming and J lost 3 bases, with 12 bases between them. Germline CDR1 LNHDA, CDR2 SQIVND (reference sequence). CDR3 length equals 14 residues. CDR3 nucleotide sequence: TGTGCCAGTACCTCAGGGAATTACACCGGGGAGCTGTTTTTT. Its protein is CASTSGNYTGELFF. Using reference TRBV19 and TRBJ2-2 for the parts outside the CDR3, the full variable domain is DGGITQSPKYLFRKEGQNVTLSCEQNLNHDAMYWYRQDPGQGLRLIYYSQIVNDFQKGDIAEGYSVSREKKESFPLTVTSAQKNPTAFYLCASTSGNYTGELFFGEGSRLTVL.

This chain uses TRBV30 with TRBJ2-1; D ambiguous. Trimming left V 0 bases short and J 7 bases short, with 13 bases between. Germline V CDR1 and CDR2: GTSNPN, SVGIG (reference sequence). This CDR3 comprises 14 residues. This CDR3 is CAWSVDPVGNEQFF. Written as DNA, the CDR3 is TGTGCCTGGAGTGTCGACCCTGTCGGGAATGAGCAGTTCTTC. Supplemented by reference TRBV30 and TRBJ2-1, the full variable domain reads SQTIHQWPATLVQPVGSPLSLECTVEGTSNPNLYWYRQAAGRGLQLLFYSVGIGQISSEVPQNLSASRPQDRQFILSSKKLLLSDSGFYLCAWSVDPVGNEQFFGPGTRLTVL.

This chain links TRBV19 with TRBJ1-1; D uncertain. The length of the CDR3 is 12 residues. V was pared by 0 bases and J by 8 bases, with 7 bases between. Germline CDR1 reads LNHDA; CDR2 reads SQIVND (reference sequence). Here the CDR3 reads CASSIEGREAFF. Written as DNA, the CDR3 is TGTGCCAGTAGTATAGAAGGGAGAGAAGCTTTCTTT.

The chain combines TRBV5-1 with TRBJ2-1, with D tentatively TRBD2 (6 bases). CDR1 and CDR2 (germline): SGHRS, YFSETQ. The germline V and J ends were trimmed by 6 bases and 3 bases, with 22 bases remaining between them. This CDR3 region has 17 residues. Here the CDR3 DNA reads TGCGCCAGCACCAATCACGCTTGGGGGGAAGACTACAATGAGCAGTTCTTC. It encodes CASTNHAWGEDYNEQFF. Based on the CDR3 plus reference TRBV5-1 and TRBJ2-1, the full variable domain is KAGVTQTPRYLIKTRGQQVTLSCSPISGHRSVSWYQQTPGQGLQFLFEYFSETQRNKGNFPGRFSGRQFSNSRSEMNVSTLELGDSALYLCASTNHAWGEDYNEQFFGPGTRLTVL.

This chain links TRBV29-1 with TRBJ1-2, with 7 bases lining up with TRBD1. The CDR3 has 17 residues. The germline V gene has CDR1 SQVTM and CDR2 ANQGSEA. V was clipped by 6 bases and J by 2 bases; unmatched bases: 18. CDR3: CSVLTFGTGVENYGYTF. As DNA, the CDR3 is TGCAGCGTCCTAACATTCGGTACAGGGGTTGAGAACTATGGCTACACCTTC.

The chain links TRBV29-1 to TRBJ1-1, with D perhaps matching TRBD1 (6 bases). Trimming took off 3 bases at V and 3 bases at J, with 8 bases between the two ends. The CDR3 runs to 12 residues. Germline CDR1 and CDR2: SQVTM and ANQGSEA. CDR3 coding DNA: TGCAGCGTTGAGGGGACACACACTGAAGCTTTCTTT. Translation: CSVEGTHTEAFF.

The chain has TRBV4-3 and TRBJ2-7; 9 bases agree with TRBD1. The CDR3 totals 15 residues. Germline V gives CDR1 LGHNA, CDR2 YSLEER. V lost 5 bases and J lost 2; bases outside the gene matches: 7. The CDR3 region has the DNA TGCGCCAGCAGCTCTGAATGGGACAGGGCCTACGAGCAGTACTTC. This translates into CASSSEWDRAYEQYF.

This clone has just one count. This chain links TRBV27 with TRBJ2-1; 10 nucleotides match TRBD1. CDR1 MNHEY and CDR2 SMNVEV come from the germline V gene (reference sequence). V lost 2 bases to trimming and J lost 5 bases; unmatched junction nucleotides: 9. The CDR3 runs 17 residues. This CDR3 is CASSLGIFGTGDNEQFF. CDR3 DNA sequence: TGTGCCAGCAGTTTAGGGATCTTTGGGACAGGGGACAATGAGCAGTTCTTC.